This entry lists 9 T cell receptor beta chains sequenced from one sample in a study of PD-L1 blockade in urothelial cancer. Using immunoSEQ multiplex PCR, the repertoire was profiled, and TCRdb retains in-frame clones only, with some absent. Of around 71,000 clones detected, approximately 80% appear once; the ten largest clones hold about 7.4%. Indicated time point: pretreatment peripheral blood. Source: PBMCs, taken around atezolizumab (anti-PD-L1) treatment. The receptors here all came from a man aged 40-49 years with urothelial cancer.

The chain is built from TRBV10-3 and TRBJ2-3; no clear D gene. Germline V gene lookup returns CDR1 ENHRY and CDR2 SYGVKD. CDR3 length: 13 amino acids. V was shortened by 2 bases and J by 3 bases, with 6 bases between the two germline ends. CDR3 DNA: TGTGCCATCAGTGAGCCGAGGACAGATACGCAGTATTTT. Amino acid sequence: CAISEPRTDTQYF.

The chain couples TRBV6-4 to TRBJ2-1; TRBD2 aligns across 9 bases. Trimming took 2 bases from V and 7 from J; bases not matched to a gene: 6. CDR3 length equals 15 residues. Germline V CDR1 and CDR2: MRHNA, SNTAGT. The CDR3 region has the DNA TGTGCCAGCAGTGACCTAGCGGGACCGGGGAATGAGCAGTTCTTC. Its translation: CASSDLAGPGNEQFF.

The chain is built from TRBV27 and TRBJ1-2, with 7 nucleotides matching TRBD1. Germline V gene data show CDR1 as MNHEY and CDR2 as SMNVEV (reference sequence). CDR3 length: 12 residues. J lost 3 bases, V lost 5 bases, and 0 bases had no gene match. This CDR3 is CASSDRDYGYTF. The CDR3 coding sequence is TGTGCCAGCAGTGACAGGGACTATGGCTACACCTTC.

The chain couples TRBV27 to TRBJ1-2; 7 bases map to TRBD1. V was clipped by 7 bases and J by 7 bases; unmatched bases: 6. CDR1 and CDR2 (germline): MNHEY, SMNVEV (reference sequence). The CDR3 is 12 residues long. CDR3 DNA: TGTGCCAGCAAACAGGGGAGAGGTGGCTACACCTTC. Protein product: CASKQGRGGYTF.

The J gene is TRBJ2-5, the V gene TRBV6-5; 9 bases align to TRBD2. The CDR3 spans 15 residues. The germline V gene encodes CDR1 MNHEY and CDR2 SVGAGI. With 4 bases clipped from V and 0 bases from J, the junction kept 3 bases outside the gene matches. The CDR3 loop reads CASSWASGNQETQYF. CDR3 sequence (DNA): TGTGCCAGCAGTTGGGCTAGCGGGAACCAAGAGACCCAGTACTTC.

The chain uses TRBV28 and TRBJ1-2, with TRBD1 as a possible D gene (5 bases). The V gene's germline CDR1 is MDHEN and CDR2 SYDVKM. V gave up 3 bases and J gave up 8 bases, with 13 bases separating them. The CDR3 has 13 residues. The CDR3 nucleotides are TGTGCCAGCAGTTTCTCAGGGATGGGGGGCTACACCTTC. It specifies CASSFSGMGGYTF.

The chain employs TRBV11-2 and TRBJ2-5; D possibly corresponds to TRBD1 (6 bases). With 1 base removed from V and 4 bases from J, the gap between germline ends came to 7 bases. The V gene's germline CDR1 is SGHAT and CDR2 FQNNGV. This CDR3 spans 13 amino acids. CDR3 residues: CASSLARGETQYF. The CDR3 region has the DNA TGTGCCAGCAGCTTAGCCAGGGGAGAGACCCAGTACTTC.

The chain recombines TRBV30 with TRBJ1-5; 9 nucleotides agree with TRBD1. With 4 bases clipped from V and 4 bases from J, the junction kept 2 bases outside the gene matches. The germline CDR1 and CDR2 sequences are GTSNPN and SVGIG (reference sequence). The CDR3 spans 13 residues. Here the CDR3 reads CAWKGQGNQPQHF. The CDR3 DNA reads TGTGCCTGGAAGGGACAGGGAAATCAGCCCCAGCATTTT.

The chain has TRBV28 and TRBJ2-5; maybe TRBD2 (5 bases). Germline V lookup: CDR1 MDHEN, CDR2 SYDVKM. Trimming removed 6 bases from V and 4 bases from J, with 21 bases in between. The CDR3 consists of 16 residues. CDR3 region: CASRNPTRAGGETQYF. The CDR3 DNA sequence: TGTGCCAGCAGAAACCCTACCCGGGCCGGAGGAGAGACCCAGTACTTC. Complete variable domain (other parts from reference TRBV28 and TRBJ2-5): DVKVTQSSRYLVKRTGEKVFLECVQDMDHENMFWYRQDPGLGLRLIYFSYDVKMKEKGDIPEGYSVSREKKERFSLILESASTNQTSMYLCASRNPTRAGGETQYFGPGTRLLVL.